This is a list of T cell receptor beta chains from one sample in a study of T cells after yellow fever vaccination. TCRdb used MiXCR to reprocess the 5' RACE reads, holding one entry per CDR3 protein. The table records about 330,000 distinct CDR3 sequences, roughly 4% of them present only once. The sequenced sample was PBMCs, obtained 5 days after the yellow fever booster vaccination. The receptors stem from a man aged 18 to 30 who received the YFV17D yellow fever vaccine. The CDR3 runs from the conserved cysteine through the conserved F or W. The D gene is left open where the match is weak. Rows give clone size only sometimes, using once, few, many, or a class for an expanded clone.

size: few
D: TRBD2
J: TRBJ2-5
V: TRBV20-1
CDR3: CSASSGGGETQYF
DNA: TGCAGTGCTAGTAGCGGGGGGGGCGAGACCCAGTACTTC

size: many
D: .
J: TRBJ2-5
V: TRBV10-3
CDR3: CAISESLYRTETQYF
DNA: TGTGCCATCAGTGAGTCGTTATACAGGACGGAGACCCAGTACTTC

size: .
D: TRBD2
J: TRBJ2-5
V: TRBV23-1
CDR3: CASSHPTSGGQETQYF
DNA: TGCGCCAGCAGTCACCCGACTAGCGGGGGGCAAGAGACCCAGTACTTC

size: few
D: .
J: TRBJ2-7
V: TRBV29-1
CDR3: CSVRAGSFYEQYF
DNA: TGCAGCGTCAGGGCGGGGAGTTTCTACGAGCAGTACTTC

size: .
D: TRBD2
J: TRBJ2-7
V: TRBV20-1
CDR3: CSARGVAGLSYEQYF
DNA: TGCAGTGCTAGAGGTGTAGCGGGCCTCTCCTACGAGCAGTACTTC

size: few
D: .
J: TRBJ2-5
V: TRBV7-2
CDR3: CASSLASWGVGETQYF
DNA: TGTGCCAGCAGCTTAGCTAGCTGGGGGGTAGGGGAGACCCAGTACTTC

size: few
D: TRBD1
J: TRBJ2-5
V: TRBV4-1
CDR3: CASSQAAAGGETQYF
DNA: TGCGCCAGCAGCCAAGCGGCGGCAGGGGGAGAGACCCAGTACTTC

size: .
D: TRBD1
J: TRBJ1-5
V: TRBV7-8
CDR3: CASSLDPGQGNQPQHF
DNA: TGTGCCAGCAGCTTAGATCCGGGACAGGGCAATCAGCCCCAGCATTTT

size: .
D: TRBD1
J: TRBJ2-7
V: TRBV9
CDR3: CASSPRTGQTYEQYF
DNA: TGTGCCAGCAGCCCCCGCACGGGACAGACCTACGAGCAGTACTTC

size: many
D: .
J: TRBJ2-2
V: TRBV7-2
CDR3: CASTLGQTGELFF
DNA: TGTGCCAGCACTCTTGGGCAAACCGGGGAGCTGTTTTTT

size: .
D: TRBD2
J: TRBJ2-1
V: TRBV19
CDR3: CASRAGLLNEQFF
DNA: TGTGCCAGTAGAGCGGGGCTCCTAAATGAGCAGTTCTTC

size: many
D: TRBD1
J: TRBJ1-1
V: TRBV6-5
CDR3: CASSRQGTVEAFF
DNA: TGTGCCAGCAGTCGACAGGGGACGGTTGAAGCTTTCTTT

size: .
D: .
J: TRBJ2-5
V: TRBV7-2
CDR3: CASSLLMETQYF
DNA: TGTGCCAGCAGCTTATTGATGGAGACCCAGTACTTC

size: many
D: .
J: TRBJ2-3
V: TRBV4-3
CDR3: CASSGDTTDTQYF
DNA: TGCGCCAGCAGCGGGGACACCACAGATACGCAGTATTTT

size: .
D: TRBD2
J: TRBJ2-5
V: TRBV20-1
CDR3: CSARIFSGGEETQYF
DNA: TGCAGTGCTAGGATTTTTAGCGGGGGGGAAGAGACCCAGTACTTC

size: .
D: .
J: TRBJ1-6
V: TRBV9
CDR3: CASSVGGSPNSPLHF
DNA: TGTGCCAGCAGCGTAGGAGGCAGCCCTAATTCACCCCTCCACTTT

size: few
D: TRBD1
J: TRBJ2-2
V: TRBV15
CDR3: CATSRDQDRGRLGELFF
DNA: TGTGCCACCAGCAGAGATCAGGACAGGGGGCGTTTGGGGGAGCTGTTTTTT

size: few
D: TRBD1
J: TRBJ1-5
V: TRBV4-3
CDR3: CASSQDRFEGQGAQPQHF
DNA: TGCGCCAGCAGCCAAGATCGGTTCGAGGGACAGGGGGCTCAGCCCCAGCATTTT

size: many
D: .
J: TRBJ2-5
V: TRBV5-1
CDR3: CASSLVLSEETQYF
DNA: TGCGCCAGCAGCTTGGTCCTTTCAGAAGAGACCCAGTACTTC

size: many
D: .
J: TRBJ2-5
V: TRBV7-2
CDR3: CASSNSEGGSETQYF
DNA: TGTGCCAGCAGCAATAGCGAGGGGGGCTCAGAGACCCAGTACTTC

size: .
D: .
J: TRBJ1-5
V: TRBV9
CDR3: CASSVQASNQPQHF
DNA: TGTGCCAGCAGCGTACAGGCTAGCAATCAGCCCCAGCATTTT

size: few
D: TRBD1
J: TRBJ2-3
V: TRBV7-2
CDR3: CASSLTGGAYIGPDTQYF
DNA: TGTGCCAGCAGCTTGACAGGGGGCGCATATATTGGCCCAGATACGCAGTATTTT

size: few
D: .
J: TRBJ1-2
V: TRBV27
CDR3: CASSSTGHYGYTF
DNA: TGTGCCAGCAGTTCTACAGGCCACTATGGCTACACCTTC

size: .
D: .
J: TRBJ2-1
V: TRBV18
CDR3: CASSPPLSTDSSYNEQFF
DNA: TGTGCCAGCTCACCTCCCCTCTCCACGGACAGTTCCTACAATGAGCAGTTCTTC

size: .
D: TRBD1
J: TRBJ1-5
V: TRBV7-2
CDR3: CASSPRGQGAIQPQHF
DNA: TGTGCCAGCAGCCCTAGAGGACAGGGGGCAATTCAGCCCCAGCATTTT

size: few
D: .
J: TRBJ2-2
V: TRBV7-6
CDR3: CASSPSRTGELFF
DNA: TGTGCCAGCAGCCCAAGCCGAACCGGGGAGCTGTTTTTT

size: many
D: .
J: TRBJ2-3
V: TRBV7-9
CDR3: CASSSRGGLTDTQYF
DNA: TGTGCCAGCAGCTCAAGGGGGGGGCTAACAGATACGCAGTATTTT

size: few
D: .
J: TRBJ2-3
V: TRBV10-3
CDR3: CASKSRDGGTDTQYF
DNA: TGTGCCAGCAAGTCCCGGGACGGCGGCACAGATACGCAGTATTTT

size: many
D: .
J: TRBJ1-5
V: TRBV6-5
CDR3: CASSYGVSNQPQHF
DNA: TGTGCCAGCAGTTACGGGGTAAGCAATCAGCCCCAGCATTTT

size: many
D: .
J: TRBJ2-4
V: TRBV7-8
CDR3: CASSRPTGLAKNIQYF
DNA: TGTGCCAGCAGCCGTCCTACGGGTCTAGCCAAAAACATTCAGTACTTC

size: many
D: TRBD1
J: TRBJ1-1
V: TRBV29-1
CDR3: CSVGDSPAFF
DNA: TGCAGCGTTGGGGACAGTCCCGCTTTCTTT

size: .
D: .
J: TRBJ1-3
V: TRBV29-1
CDR3: CSVQGGNTIYF
DNA: TGCAGCGTCCAAGGAGGAAACACCATATATTTT

size: few
D: .
J: TRBJ1-4
V: TRBV9
CDR3: CASSVKGTNEKLFF
DNA: TGTGCCAGCAGCGTAAAAGGAACTAATGAAAAACTGTTTTTT

size: many
D: .
J: TRBJ2-1
V: TRBV6-2/TRBV6-3
CDR3: CASSPLPGRGKFTNEQFF
DNA: TGTGCCAGCAGTCCCCTTCCGGGCAGGGGTAAATTTACAAATGAGCAGTTCTTC

size: few
D: TRBD2
J: TRBJ2-1
V: TRBV7-8
CDR3: CASSLEGLAGRTYNEQFF
DNA: TGTGCCAGCAGCTTAGAGGGACTAGCGGGGCGAACCTACAATGAGCAGTTCTTC

size: few
D: TRBD2
J: TRBJ2-1
V: TRBV5-6
CDR3: CASPRVGSGGASEQFF
DNA: TGTGCCAGCCCCAGGGTGGGAAGCGGGGGGGCCAGTGAGCAGTTCTTC

size: few
D: .
J: TRBJ1-1
V: TRBV3-1
CDR3: CASSQGVRKAFF
DNA: TGTGCCAGCAGCCAAGGGGTCAGAAAAGCTTTCTTT

size: few
D: .
J: TRBJ1-2
V: TRBV19
CDR3: CASYSGRQSGYTF
DNA: TGTGCCAGTTACTCGGGACGGCAGTCTGGCTACACCTTC

size: .
D: .
J: TRBJ1-2
V: TRBV29-1
CDR3: CSVDGYTF
DNA: TGCAGCGTTGATGGCTACACCTTC

size: few
D: .
J: TRBJ2-5
V: TRBV4-1
CDR3: CASSHRNKRQETQYF
DNA: TGCGCCAGCAGCCATCGTAATAAGCGGCAAGAGACCCAGTACTTC

size: .
D: .
J: TRBJ1-6
V: TRBV9
CDR3: CASSAAGSLENNSPLHF
DNA: TGTGCCAGCAGCGCTGCAGGGTCGCTAGAGAACAATTCACCCCTCCACTTT

size: .
D: .
J: TRBJ2-5
V: TRBV29-1
CDR3: CSVWYEQSETQYF
DNA: TGCAGCGTTTGGTATGAACAGTCGGAGACCCAGTACTTC

size: few
D: .
J: TRBJ1-1
V: TRBV20-1
CDR3: CSARDFRVRISNTEAFF
DNA: TGCAGTGCTAGAGATTTCCGGGTAAGGATCTCTAACACTGAAGCTTTCTTT

size: many
D: .
J: TRBJ1-1
V: TRBV4-1
CDR3: CASSHTAGSTEAFF
DNA: TGCGCCAGCAGCCATACGGCAGGGTCCACTGAAGCTTTCTTT

size: few
D: TRBD2
J: TRBJ2-1
V: TRBV29-1
CDR3: CSVEGLADPSPGNEQFF
DNA: TGCAGCGTTGAGGGACTAGCGGACCCCTCCCCGGGCAATGAGCAGTTCTTC